This T cell receptor beta chain emerged from a study of blood T cell repertoires in COVID-19. Study overall: The United States, Italy and Spain supplied acute and convalescent COVID-19 samples. The analysed material was cDNA or gDNA that came from T cells, B-cell-depleted T cells, or PBMCs.

The germline V gene has CDR1 SGDLS and CDR2 YYNGEE. The length of the CDR3 is 15 residues. V lost 0 bases and J lost 6; bases outside the gene matches: 3. Per the study methods: Reference gene primer amplification yielded estimated nucleated cell counts. The data were produced by immunoSEQ multiplex PCR, yet TCRdb's version contains in-frame clones alone and is incomplete. That table gives V, J and clone size, and the DNA gave D and trimming. The table lists 150,000 to 200,000 clones, about nine tenths of them singletons. The material sequenced was peripheral blood. This sequence was found in a man aged 55 to 69 with acute or convalescent COVID-19. The rearrangement joins TRBV9 to TRBJ2-1; 10 bases line up with TRBD1. The CDR3 reads CASSVGGTGVNEQFF. The DNA of the CDR3 is TGTGCCAGCAGCGTAGGAGGGACAGGGGTCAATGAGCAGTTCTTC.